The 20 T cell receptor beta chains presented below share a single source sample, sequenced in a study of cytomegalovirus exposure and HLA in healthy donors (dated by TCRdb to 2017 to 2019). The receptor library was made with the immunoSEQ multiplex PCR assay. What TCRdb holds here is the immuneACCESS table cut down to in-frame rearrangements. Part of the clones is not present; checked against another copy, under half of the missing clones reflect an unresolved V gene, and the others are unexplained. Within this sample are 150,000 to 200,000 clones, with about 90% of them counted one time only. The top ten clonotypes cover about 3% of the sample. The sequenced material came from PBMCs. The receptors were sampled from a young woman in good health and CMV-seropositive.

The chain employs TRBV6-1 and TRBJ1-1; no definite D call. Germline V gene sequence: CDR1 MNHNS, CDR2 SASEGT. This CDR3 has 15 residues. V dropped 7 bases and J dropped 1 base, with 16 bases sitting between them. CDR3 region: CASTLMGRANTEAFF. The CDR3 DNA reads TGTGCCAGCACCTTAATGGGGAGGGCGAACACTGAAGCTTTCTTT.

V usage is TRBV28 and J usage is TRBJ2-7; 11 bases are a match to TRBD2. The CDR3 runs 14 residues. Trimming removed 6 bases from V and 3 bases from J; junction bases left unmatched: 4. The germline gives CDR1 MDHEN, CDR2 SYDVKM. CDR3 sequence: CASRLAGGFYEQYF. The CDR3 nucleotides read TGTGCCAGCAGGCTAGCGGGAGGTTTCTACGAGCAGTACTTC.

The CDR3 DNA sequence: TGTGCCAGCAGTTTATTGGCGGGGGAGCAGTACTTC. Protein sequence: CASSLLAGEQYF. V gene TRBV28 combines with J gene TRBJ2-7; D may be TRBD2 (6 bases). The germline V gene has CDR1 MDHEN and CDR2 SYDVKM. V was clipped by 1 base and J by 7 bases, with 8 bases between them. The CDR3 consists of 12 residues.

This clone has only one observation. CDR3: CATSTRDRSFYGYTF. The CDR3 DNA sequence: TGTGCCACCAGCACCCGGGACAGATCCTTCTATGGCTACACCTTC. V usage is TRBV15 and J usage is TRBJ1-2, with TRBD1 identical over 7 bases. The germline gives CDR1 LNHNV, CDR2 YYDKDF (reference sequence). The CDR3 sequence is 15 residues long. The ends lost 4 bases at V and 4 bases at J; junction bases unmatched: 9.

The chain carries TRBV7-9 and TRBJ2-1, with D possibly being TRBD1 (5 bases). The CDR3 consists of 15 residues. V was trimmed by 1 base and J by 10 bases, leaving 17 bases between them. Germline CDR1 and CDR2: SEHNR and FQNEAQ (reference sequence). CDR3 sequence reads: CASSLDPRAGKEQFF. The CDR3 nucleotides are TGTGCCAGCAGCTTAGACCCCCGAGCAGGGAAAGAGCAGTTCTTC.

The chain recombines TRBV7-2 with TRBJ2-1; 13 bases align to TRBD2. The CDR3 extends over 15 amino acids. Germline V lookup: CDR1 SGHTA, CDR2 FQGNSA. V was clipped by 4 bases and J by 9 bases; unmatched bases: 6. In DNA, the CDR3 is TGTGCCAGCAGCTACCGGACTAGCGGGAGTGGTGAGCAGTTCTTC. It translates to CASSYRTSGSGEQFF. The entire variable domain, with the rest obtained from reference TRBV7-2 and TRBJ2-1, is as follows: GAGVSQSPSNKVTEKGKDVELRCDPISGHTALYWYRQSLGQGLEFLIYFQGNSAPDKSGLPSDRFSAERTGGSVSTLTIQRTQQEDSAVYLCASSYRTSGSGEQFFGPGTRLTVL.

The chain carries TRBV27 and TRBJ1-1; D perhaps matches TRBD1 (6 bases). Germline CDR1 MNHEY, CDR2 SMNVEV (reference sequence). The CDR3 totals 14 residues. V lost 4 bases and J lost 1, with 10 bases in between. CDR3 sequence: CASSSQGGNTEAFF. In nucleotides, the CDR3 is TGTGCCAGCAGTTCACAGGGCGGGAACACTGAAGCTTTCTTT.

This chain connects TRBV4-1 to TRBJ1-1; D call uncertain. Trimming took 4 bases from V and 8 from J, leaving 14 bases between them. This CDR3 region has 13 residues. Germline values: CDR1 MGHRA, CDR2 YSYEKL. The CDR3 sequence: CASSPTHFMEAFF. CDR3 DNA sequence: TGCGCCAGCAGCCCCACTCACTTTATGGAAGCTTTCTTT.

The rearrangement uses TRBV28 and TRBJ1-3; perhaps TRBD1 as D (5 bases). V dropped 4 bases and J dropped 2 bases, with 15 bases sitting between them. The CDR3 sequence is 16 residues long. Germline CDR1 and CDR2: MDHEN and SYDVKM. The CDR3 bases are TGTGCCAGCAGTTCAAGACGGACAAAGGCTGGAAACACCATATATTTT. Translating gives CASSSRRTKAGNTIYF.

This clone was observed a single time. This chain connects TRBV5-4 to TRBJ2-3; 9 nucleotides line up with TRBD2. CDR3 length: 17 amino acids. The germline CDR1 and CDR2 sequences are SGHNT and YYREEE (reference sequence). Losses at the gene ends were 4 bases for V and 1 base for J; bases not matched to a gene: 10. The CDR3 sequence is CASSQEAVAGGTDTQYF. The CDR3 DNA reads TGTGCCAGCAGCCAGGAAGCGGTAGCGGGGGGCACAGATACGCAGTATTTT.

The chain employs TRBV2 and TRBJ1-1, with D possibly being TRBD1 (6 bases). The length of the CDR3 is 18 residues. Trimming took 3 bases from V and 0 from J, leaving 20 bases between them. In germline, CDR1 is SNHLY, CDR2 FYNNEI. DNA of the CDR3: TGTGCCAGCAGTGATAATCAGGGGACCCCGGGGATGAACACTGAAGCTTTCTTT. Translated: CASSDNQGTPGMNTEAFF.

The chain recombines TRBV7-8 with TRBJ2-7; 9 positions match TRBD1. Per the germline V gene, CDR1 is SGHVS and CDR2 is FQNEAQ. J was trimmed by 5 bases and V by 4 bases; bases with no gene match: 12. The CDR3 runs to 16 residues. The chain's CDR3 is CASSWGTGQGVDEQYF. The CDR3 coding sequence is TGTGCCAGCAGCTGGGGAACGGGACAGGGTGTGGACGAGCAGTACTTC.

V usage is TRBV19 and J usage is TRBJ2-1, with TRBD2 identical over 8 bases. The V gene end was trimmed by 9 bases and the J gene end by 4 bases; junction bases not matched to a gene: 8. Looked up from germline, CDR1 is LNHDA and CDR2 is SQIVND (reference sequence). CDR3 length equals 14 residues. In DNA form, the CDR3 reads TGTGCCAGCAGGGAGCAGCGGGGGTACAATGAGCAGTTCTTC. Translation: CASREQRGYNEQFF. The full variable domain, in which reference TRBV19 and TRBJ2-1 provide the parts outside the CDR3, is DGGITQSPKYLFRKEGQNVTLSCEQNLNHDAMYWYRQDPGQGLRLIYYSQIVNDFQKGDIAEGYSVSREKKESFPLTVTSAQKNPTAFYLCASREQRGYNEQFFGPGTRLTVL.

The chain couples TRBV4-1 to TRBJ2-5; D gene ambiguous. Germline V lookup: CDR1 MGHRA, CDR2 YSYEKL. V dropped 2 bases and J dropped 5 bases, with 15 bases sitting between them. The length of the CDR3 is 15 residues. This chain's CDR3 is CASSQSSIRRETQYF. The CDR3 DNA follows: TGCGCCAGCAGCCAATCATCAATCAGGCGCGAGACCCAGTACTTC.

The chain recombines TRBV28 with TRBJ2-7, with D perhaps matching TRBD2 (6 bases). V lost 6 bases and J 5 bases, leaving 17 bases between the germline ends. This CDR3 comprises 14 residues. Looked up from germline, CDR1 is MDHEN and CDR2 is SYDVKM. CDR3 protein: CASRFPGEVHEQYF. The CDR3, as DNA: TGTGCCAGCAGGTTCCCGGGGGAGGTACACGAGCAGTACTTC.

J is TRBJ2-7 and V is TRBV18; TRBD2 agrees at 8 bases. This CDR3 comprises 15 residues. CDR1 and CDR2 from the germline V gene are KGHSH and LQKENI. V was pared by 3 bases and J by 3 bases, with 7 bases of the junction left unmatched. The CDR3 nucleotides are TGTGCCAGCTCACCGGGGGTGGCGGGGGGCTACGAGCAGTACTTC. Its protein product is CASSPGVAGGYEQYF.

This chain links TRBV6-4 with TRBJ2-3; 7 nucleotides align to TRBD2. The CDR3 length is 15 residues. With V trimmed by 3 bases and J by 4 bases, 7 bases remained unmatched. Per germline, CDR1 MRHNA and CDR2 SNTAGT. The CDR3 reads CASSERGRNADTQYF. CDR3 nucleotide sequence: TGTGCCAGCAGTGAACGCGGGAGAAATGCAGATACGCAGTATTTT.

This clone is a singleton in its sample. V usage is TRBV4-2 and J usage is TRBJ2-1, with 10 positions matching TRBD2. Losses at the gene ends were 0 bases for V and 4 bases for J; bases not matched to a gene: 12. The CDR3 totals 19 residues. Germline values: CDR1 LGHNA, CDR2 YNFKEQ. DNA for the CDR3: TGTGCCAGCAGCCAAGAATCCGGGAGCGGGAGGGTAGGATACAATGAGCAGTTCTTC. It specifies CASSQESGSGRVGYNEQFF.

The CDR3 region is CASSKYGSFQETQYF. CDR3 in DNA: TGTGCCAGTAGCAAATACGGGTCATTCCAAGAGACCCAGTACTTC. V is TRBV19 and J is TRBJ2-5; no clear D gene. V lost 6 bases, J lost 1 base, and 15 bases lay in between. CDR3 length equals 15 residues. The germline V gene encodes CDR1 LNHDA and CDR2 SQIVND (reference sequence).

The chain has TRBV28 and TRBJ1-4; maybe TRBD1 (5 bases). This CDR3 spans 16 amino acids. V was trimmed by 2 bases and J by 4 bases, leaving 14 bases between them. CDR1 and CDR2 (germline): MDHEN, SYDVKM. The CDR3 loop reads CASSLKAGGSNEKLFF. CDR3 nucleotides: TGTGCCAGCAGTTTAAAGGCCGGGGGGAGTAATGAAAAACTGTTTTTT.